These T cell receptor beta chains were read from a single sample in a study of blood T cells in healthy people across ages. A single record per CDR3 protein comes from TCRdb applying MiXCR to the 5' RACE reads. The data hold 710,000 or so distinct CDR3 sequences, with about a fifth observed a single time. The sequenced sample was blood. Receptors were obtained from an older man in good health. Each CDR3 is given without its conserved first and last residue. Fields, in order: V gene, CDR3 length, CDR3 protein.

v_call: TRBV12-3/TRBV12-4; cdr3_length: 12; cdr3_aa: ASRRQEGDYGYT
v_call: TRBV12-3/TRBV12-4; cdr3_length: 14; cdr3_aa: ASSPLGAGDQETQY
v_call: TRBV7-9; cdr3_length: 13; cdr3_aa: ASSLDAASTDTQY
v_call: TRBV6-5; cdr3_length: 13; cdr3_aa: AGNYAGHLNTEAF
v_call: TRBV7-3; cdr3_length: 16; cdr3_aa: ASGLKGGSSLRNAEAF
v_call: TRBV2; cdr3_length: 13; cdr3_aa: ASRAEGVRNQPQH
v_call: TRBV5-1; cdr3_length: 13; cdr3_aa: ASSLAGGTIIEQF
v_call: TRBV7-9; cdr3_length: 15; cdr3_aa: ASSPWGLAGVTGELF
v_call: TRBV29-1; cdr3_length: 13; cdr3_aa: SVKRTADSRDGYT
v_call: TRBV12-3/TRBV12-4; cdr3_length: 13; cdr3_aa: ASRSDRGETDTQY
v_call: TRBV29-1; cdr3_length: 10; cdr3_aa: SAAKSADTQY
v_call: TRBV20-1; cdr3_length: 12; cdr3_aa: SPGESGRKDPQY
v_call: TRBV6-4; cdr3_length: 13; cdr3_aa: ASSDPYASTDTQY
v_call: TRBV6-2/TRBV6-3; cdr3_length: 11; cdr3_aa: ASSYEERNEQF
v_call: TRBV20-1; cdr3_length: 11; cdr3_aa: SARDQGDTEAF
v_call: TRBV28; cdr3_length: 14; cdr3_aa: ASSLATGAGTGELF
v_call: TRBV2; cdr3_length: 11; cdr3_aa: AGSGSSYNEQF
v_call: TRBV6-2/TRBV6-3; cdr3_length: 13; cdr3_aa: ANSYVGSYQETQY
v_call: TRBV7-8; cdr3_length: 12; cdr3_aa: ASSVTGEGYEQY
v_call: TRBV27; cdr3_length: 14; cdr3_aa: ASSPRRGLRNTEAF
v_call: TRBV19; cdr3_length: 13; cdr3_aa: ASSIDQGIAYEQY
v_call: TRBV29-1; cdr3_length: 11; cdr3_aa: SVVLGIDTEAF
v_call: TRBV7-2; cdr3_length: 13; cdr3_aa: ASRITGIGATEAF
v_call: TRBV3-1; cdr3_length: 16; cdr3_aa: ASSQDKGSGGAQETQY
v_call: TRBV7-9; cdr3_length: 12; cdr3_aa: ASSYPTGRTEAF
v_call: TRBV12-3/TRBV12-4; cdr3_length: 13; cdr3_aa: ASSFGTYENQPQH
v_call: TRBV7-9; cdr3_length: 13; cdr3_aa: ASSPPGQDFHGYT
v_call: TRBV28; cdr3_length: 10; cdr3_aa: ASTSGWEKLF
v_call: TRBV2; cdr3_length: 10; cdr3_aa: ASITENYGYT
v_call: TRBV28; cdr3_length: 9; cdr3_aa: ASLAGTEAF
v_call: TRBV6-2/TRBV6-3; cdr3_length: 12; cdr3_aa: ASSLFGGGQPQH
v_call: TRBV29-1; cdr3_length: 12; cdr3_aa: SVRTTGTTDTQY
v_call: TRBV28; cdr3_length: 12; cdr3_aa: ASTLGGAKNIQY
v_call: TRBV10-1; cdr3_length: 13; cdr3_aa: ASSAVTSGQGEHY
v_call: TRBV7-2; cdr3_length: 13; cdr3_aa: ASSLRGRTRETQY
v_call: TRBV5-1; cdr3_length: 14; cdr3_aa: ASSFDRGANYNEQF
v_call: TRBV10-3; cdr3_length: 9; cdr3_aa: AISAADTIY
v_call: TRBV4-2; cdr3_length: 13; cdr3_aa: ASSQVGGLQETQY
v_call: TRBV29-1; cdr3_length: 10; cdr3_aa: SVEDLSDEQF
v_call: TRBV7-2; cdr3_length: 13; cdr3_aa: ASSYSGTGLEKLF